This T cell receptor beta chain was captured by sequencing in a study of T cell responses to AZD1222 COVID-19 vaccine. The data were produced by immunoSEQ multiplex PCR, yet TCRdb's version contains in-frame clones alone and is incomplete. The sample has 140,000 or so clones, just under 95% seen once. J lost 6 bases, V lost 1 base, and 3 bases had no gene match. The germline V gene encodes CDR1 MNHNS and CDR2 SASEGT. The CDR3 consists of 16 residues. With regard to this clone: The antigen is undetermined.

Study findings and constraints: Spike-specific TCR breadth and depth went up after people got two AZD1222 doses. Only after the peak T cell response were repertoires sampled. The sample set comprised mostly white British donors with more females, and clonal diversity was possibly underestimated. Spike was spanned by vaccine-associated CD4 TCRs, with dominance at 160-218 and 743-854.

This specimen consisted of peripheral blood, obtained after recovery from COVID-19. The genes are TRBV6-1 and TRBJ2-2; 12 bases agree with TRBD2. The sequence was collected from an adult who had recovered from COVID-19. The CDR3 is CASSEGLAGVSGELFF. As DNA, the CDR3 is TGTGCCAGCAGTGAAGGACTAGCGGGAGTATCCGGGGAGCTGTTTTTT.